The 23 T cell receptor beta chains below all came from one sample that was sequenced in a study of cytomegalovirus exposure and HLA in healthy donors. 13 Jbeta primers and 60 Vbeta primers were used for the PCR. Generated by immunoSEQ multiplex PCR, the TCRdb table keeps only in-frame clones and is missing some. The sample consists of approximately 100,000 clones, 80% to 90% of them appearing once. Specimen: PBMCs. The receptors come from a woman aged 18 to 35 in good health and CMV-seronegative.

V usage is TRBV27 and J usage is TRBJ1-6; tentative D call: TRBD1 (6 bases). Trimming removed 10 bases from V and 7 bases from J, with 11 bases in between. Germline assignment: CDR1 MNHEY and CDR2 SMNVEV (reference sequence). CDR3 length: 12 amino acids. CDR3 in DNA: TGTGCCACCACCACAGGGAATTCACCCCTCCACTTT. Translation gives CATTTGNSPLHF.

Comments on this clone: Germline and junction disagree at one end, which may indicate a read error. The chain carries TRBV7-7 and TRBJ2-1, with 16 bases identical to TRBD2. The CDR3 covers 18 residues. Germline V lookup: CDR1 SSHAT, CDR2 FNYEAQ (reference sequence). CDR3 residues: CASSLEGLAGGLYNEQFF. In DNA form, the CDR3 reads TGTGCTAGCAGCTTGGAGGGACTAGCGGGAGGGCTCTACAATGAGCAGTTCTTC.

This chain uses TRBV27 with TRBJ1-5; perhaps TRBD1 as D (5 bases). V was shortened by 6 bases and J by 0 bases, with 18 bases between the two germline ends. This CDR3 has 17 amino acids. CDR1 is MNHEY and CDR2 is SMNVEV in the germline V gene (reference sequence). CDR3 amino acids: CASSSTRELNSNQPQHF. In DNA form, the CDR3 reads TGTGCCAGCAGCTCAACCAGGGAACTCAATAGCAATCAGCCCCAGCATTTT.

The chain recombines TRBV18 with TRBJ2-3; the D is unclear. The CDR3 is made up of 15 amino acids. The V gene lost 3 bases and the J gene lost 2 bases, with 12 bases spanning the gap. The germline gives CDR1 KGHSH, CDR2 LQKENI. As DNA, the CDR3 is TGTGCCAGCTCACCGACTGAGTGGATCACAGATACGCAGTATTTT. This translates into CASSPTEWITDTQYF.

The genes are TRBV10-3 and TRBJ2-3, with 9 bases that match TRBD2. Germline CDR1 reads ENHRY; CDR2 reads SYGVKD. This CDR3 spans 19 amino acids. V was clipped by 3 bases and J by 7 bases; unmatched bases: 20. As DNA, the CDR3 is TGTGCCATCAGTGAAGAGCTTCACACTGCTAGCGGGATTCAAAATACGCAGTATTTT. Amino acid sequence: CAISEELHTASGIQNTQYF.

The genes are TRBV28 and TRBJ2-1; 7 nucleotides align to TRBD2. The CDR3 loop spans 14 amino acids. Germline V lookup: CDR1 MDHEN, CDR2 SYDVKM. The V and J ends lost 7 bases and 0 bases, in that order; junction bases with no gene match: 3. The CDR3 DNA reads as TGTGCCAGCAAAGAGCGGGACTCCTACAATGAGCAGTTCTTC. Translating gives CASKERDSYNEQFF.

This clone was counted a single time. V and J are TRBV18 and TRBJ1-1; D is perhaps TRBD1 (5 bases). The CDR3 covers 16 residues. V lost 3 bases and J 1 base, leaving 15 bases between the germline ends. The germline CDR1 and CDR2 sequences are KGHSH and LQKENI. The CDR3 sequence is CASSPGRVTRNTEAFF. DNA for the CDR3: TGTGCCAGCTCACCCGGCAGGGTGACGAGGAACACTGAAGCTTTCTTT.

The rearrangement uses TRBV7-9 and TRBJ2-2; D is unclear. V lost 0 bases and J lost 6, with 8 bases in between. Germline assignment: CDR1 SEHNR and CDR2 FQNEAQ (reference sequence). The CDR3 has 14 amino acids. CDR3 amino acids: CASSLALNSGELFF. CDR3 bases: TGTGCCAGCAGCTTAGCACTTAACTCCGGGGAGCTGTTTTTT.

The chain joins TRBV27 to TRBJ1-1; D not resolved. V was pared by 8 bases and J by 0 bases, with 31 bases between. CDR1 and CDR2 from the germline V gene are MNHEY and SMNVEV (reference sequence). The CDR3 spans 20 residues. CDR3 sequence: CASHMTGPKADLLMNTEAFF. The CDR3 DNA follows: TGTGCCAGCCACATGACGGGTCCCAAAGCCGACCTTTTGATGAACACTGAAGCTTTCTTT.

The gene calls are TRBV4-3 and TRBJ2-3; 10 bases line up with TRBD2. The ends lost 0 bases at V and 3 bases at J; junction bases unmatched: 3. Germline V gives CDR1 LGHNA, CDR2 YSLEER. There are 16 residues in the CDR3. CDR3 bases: TGCGCCAGCAGCCAAGATCTAGCGGGAGAAACAGATACGCAGTATTTT. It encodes CASSQDLAGETDTQYF.

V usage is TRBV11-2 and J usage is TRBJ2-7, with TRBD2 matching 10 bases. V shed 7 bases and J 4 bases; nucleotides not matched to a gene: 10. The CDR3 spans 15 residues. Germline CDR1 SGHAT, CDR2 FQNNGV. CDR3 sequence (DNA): TGTGCCAGCACCCATGGGCTAGCGGGGGAGTACGAGCAGTACTTC. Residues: CASTHGLAGEYEQYF.

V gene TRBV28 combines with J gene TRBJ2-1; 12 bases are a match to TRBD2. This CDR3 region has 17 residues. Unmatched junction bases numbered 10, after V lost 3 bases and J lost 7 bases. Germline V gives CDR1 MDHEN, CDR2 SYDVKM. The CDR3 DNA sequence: TGTGCCAGCAGTTTCCCCCTAGCGGGAGGGCCACGGAATGAGCAGTTCTTC. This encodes CASSFPLAGGPRNEQFF.

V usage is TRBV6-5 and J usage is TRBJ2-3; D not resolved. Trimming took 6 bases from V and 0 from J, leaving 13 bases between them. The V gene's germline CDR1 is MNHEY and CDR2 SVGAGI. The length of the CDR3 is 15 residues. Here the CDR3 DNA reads TGTGCCAGCAGCCCTCGAGAGCTCAGCACAGATACGCAGTATTTT. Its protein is CASSPRELSTDTQYF.

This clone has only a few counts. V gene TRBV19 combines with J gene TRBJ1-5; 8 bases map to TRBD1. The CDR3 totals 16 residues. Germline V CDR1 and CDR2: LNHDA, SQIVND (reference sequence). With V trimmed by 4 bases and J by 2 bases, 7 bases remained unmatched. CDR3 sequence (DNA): TGTGCCAGTAGTACCCAGACAGGGGTTGGCAATCAGCCCCAGCATTTT. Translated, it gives CASSTQTGVGNQPQHF.

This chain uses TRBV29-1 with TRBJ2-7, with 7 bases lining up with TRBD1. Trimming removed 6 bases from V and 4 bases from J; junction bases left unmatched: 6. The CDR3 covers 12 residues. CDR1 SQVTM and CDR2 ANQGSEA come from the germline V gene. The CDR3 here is CSVLTGDYEQYF. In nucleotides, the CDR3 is TGCAGCGTGCTTACAGGGGATTACGAGCAGTACTTC.

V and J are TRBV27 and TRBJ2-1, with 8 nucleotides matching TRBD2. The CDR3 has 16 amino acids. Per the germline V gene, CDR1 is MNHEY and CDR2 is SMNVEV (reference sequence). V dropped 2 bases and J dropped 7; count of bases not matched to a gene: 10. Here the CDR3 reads CASSLPGGIRDNEQFF. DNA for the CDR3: TGTGCCAGCAGTTTACCGGGGGGGATTAGGGATAATGAGCAGTTCTTC.

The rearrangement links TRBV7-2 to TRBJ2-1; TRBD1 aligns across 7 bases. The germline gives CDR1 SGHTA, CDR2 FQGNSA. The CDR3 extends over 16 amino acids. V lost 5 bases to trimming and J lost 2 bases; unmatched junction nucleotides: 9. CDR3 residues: CASSPHMTGTYNEQFF. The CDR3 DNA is TGTGCCAGCAGCCCCCATATGACAGGGACCTACAATGAGCAGTTCTTC.

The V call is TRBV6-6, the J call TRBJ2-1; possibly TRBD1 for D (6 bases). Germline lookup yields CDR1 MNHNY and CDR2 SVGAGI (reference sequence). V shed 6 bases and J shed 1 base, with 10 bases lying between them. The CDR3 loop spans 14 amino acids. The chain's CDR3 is CASRRQVSYNEQFF. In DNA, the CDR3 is TGTGCCAGCAGACGACAGGTTTCCTACAATGAGCAGTTCTTC.

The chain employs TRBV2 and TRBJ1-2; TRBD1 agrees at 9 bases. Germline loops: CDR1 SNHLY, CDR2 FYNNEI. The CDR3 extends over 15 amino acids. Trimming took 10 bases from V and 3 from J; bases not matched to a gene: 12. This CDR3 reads CAIPGQGAFDYGYTF. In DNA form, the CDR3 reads TGTGCCATTCCGGGACAGGGTGCATTTGACTATGGCTACACCTTC.

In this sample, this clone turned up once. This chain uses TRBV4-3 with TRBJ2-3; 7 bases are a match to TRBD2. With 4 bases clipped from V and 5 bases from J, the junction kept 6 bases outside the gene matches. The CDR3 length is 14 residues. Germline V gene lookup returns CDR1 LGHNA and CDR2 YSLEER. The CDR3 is CASSRTRTQDTQYF. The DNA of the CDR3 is TGCGCCAGCAGCCGGACTAGAACGCAAGATACGCAGTATTTT.

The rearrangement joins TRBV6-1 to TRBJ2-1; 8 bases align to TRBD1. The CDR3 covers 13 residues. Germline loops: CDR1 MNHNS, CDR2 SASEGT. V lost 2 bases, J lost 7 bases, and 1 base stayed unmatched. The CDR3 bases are TGTGCCAGCAGTGAATACAGGGGGAATGAGCAGTTCTTC. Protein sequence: CASSEYRGNEQFF.

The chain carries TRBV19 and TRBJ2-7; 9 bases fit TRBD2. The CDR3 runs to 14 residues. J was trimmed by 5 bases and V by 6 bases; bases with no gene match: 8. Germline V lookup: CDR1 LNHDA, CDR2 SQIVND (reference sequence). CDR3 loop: CASSRTSVWDEQYF. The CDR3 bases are TGTGCCAGTAGCCGGACTAGCGTGTGGGACGAGCAGTACTTC.

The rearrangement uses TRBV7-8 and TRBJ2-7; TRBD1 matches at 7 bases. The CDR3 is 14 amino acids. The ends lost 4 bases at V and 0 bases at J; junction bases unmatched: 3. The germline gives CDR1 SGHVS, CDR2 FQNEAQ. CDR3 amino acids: CASSSRDSSYEQYF. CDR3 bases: TGTGCCAGCAGCTCTCGGGACAGCTCCTACGAGCAGTACTTC.